This T cell receptor (beta chain) emerged from a study of blood T cell repertoires in COVID-19. On the study more broadly: Spain, Italy and the United States supplied samples that represented acute and convalescent COVID-19. T cells, B-cell-depleted T cells, or PBMCs supplied cDNA or gDNA.

Study processing details: Cell counts per sample came from amplifying reference gene primers. Only in-frame clones appear in the TCRdb table, and some are missing; sequencing was by immunoSEQ multiplex PCR. Clone size and V and J calls were adopted from that table, with D and trimming inferred from the DNA. The table has fewer than 350,000 clones, around 86% seen once; the top ten hold 2.5% to 3.5%. The V end lost 8 bases, the J end lost 5 bases, and 7 bases lay between the germline ends. CDR1 is LNHNV, CDR2 YYDKDF, per germline (reference sequence). There are 11 residues in the CDR3. The sample was peripheral blood. The sequence was obtained from a woman aged 55-69 years with active or convalescent COVID-19. The rearrangement uses TRBV15 and TRBJ2-1; no reliable D call. Here the CDR3 reads CATGLDNEQFF. The DNA of the CDR3 is TGTGCCACCGGTCTAGACAATGAGCAGTTCTTC.